The 24 T cell receptor beta chains below all came from one sample that was sequenced in a study of cytomegalovirus exposure and HLA in healthy donors. The PCR had 60 Vbeta and 13 Jbeta primers. Sequencing used immunoSEQ multiplex PCR; TCRdb keeps in-frame clones, though not all of them. This repertoire shows about 120,000 clones, around 80% found once; its top ten account for about 1.5%. Sequencing used PBMCs. These receptors all stem from a young woman in good health and CMV-seronegative.

The chain links TRBV5-1 to TRBJ1-3; 7 bases align to TRBD1. Germline V lookup: CDR1 SGHRS, CDR2 YFSETQ. V shed 5 bases, J shed 1 base, and the junction held 9 bases outside the gene matches. This CDR3 is built from 16 residues. CDR3 bases: TGCGCCAGCAGTCCCTCCGGGACAGAATCTGGAAACACCATATATTTT. Translated, it gives CASSPSGTESGNTIYF.

The gene calls are TRBV10-1 and TRBJ2-1; 8 positions agree with TRBD2. Per the germline V gene, CDR1 is WNHNN and CDR2 is SYGVQD (reference sequence). The length of the CDR3 is 16 residues. V lost 4 bases to trimming and J lost 7 bases; unmatched junction nucleotides: 12. CDR3 sequence (DNA): TGCGCCAGCAGTGTCCGTGGAAGCGGGAGATGGAATGAGCAGTTCTTC. This codes for CASSVRGSGRWNEQFF.

The V and J genes are TRBV6-6 and TRBJ2-2; D is possibly TRBD2 (6 bases). Germline CDR1 and CDR2: MNHNY and SVGAGI (reference sequence). The CDR3 loop spans 13 amino acids. V was cut by 8 bases and J by 4 bases, with 11 bases left in between. The DNA of the CDR3 is TGTGCCAGCCGGGAGTGGCGCACCGGGGAGCTGTTTTTT. Its translation: CASREWRTGELFF.

The genes are TRBV9 and TRBJ2-3; a possible D gene is TRBD2 (6 bases). V lost 0 bases, J lost 3 bases, and 20 bases lay in between. Germline-derived CDR1 and CDR2 are SGDLS and YYNGEE. This CDR3 is 18 amino acids long. The CDR3 DNA sequence: TGTGCCAGCAGCGTAGACCCGATGGGGGGACGAGGGACAGATACGCAGTATTTT. Its translation is CASSVDPMGGRGTDTQYF.

This sequence joins TRBV27 and TRBJ1-1; D is possibly TRBD1 (5 bases). Trimming left V 5 bases short and J 1 base short, with 8 bases between. In germline, CDR1 is MNHEY, CDR2 SMNVEV (reference sequence). The CDR3 runs to 13 residues. The CDR3 nucleotides are TGTGCCAGCAGTGACGGACAGAACACTGAAGCTTTCTTT. It encodes CASSDGQNTEAFF.

This clone was seen a few times. CDR3 sequence: CASGTGGNIQYF. DNA of the CDR3: TGTGCCAGCGGGACAGGGGGAAACATTCAGTACTTC. The J gene is TRBJ2-4, the V gene TRBV7-9; 11 bases are a match to TRBD1. This CDR3 is built from 12 residues. Germline V CDR1 and CDR2: SEHNR, FQNEAQ (reference sequence). The V and J ends lost 8 bases and 6 bases, in that order; junction bases with no gene match: 0.

This chain connects TRBV2 to TRBJ2-3; 7 bases agree with TRBD2. This CDR3 spans 15 amino acids. After removal of 6 bases from V and 7 bases from J, the junction contained 13 bases not matched to a gene. Germline values: CDR1 SNHLY, CDR2 FYNNEI. CDR3 in amino acids: CASRERGLLLNTQYF. As DNA, the CDR3 is TGTGCCAGCAGGGAGCGGGGCCTTCTCCTGAATACGCAGTATTTT.

The chain is built from TRBV29-1 and TRBJ1-1, with D perhaps TRBD1 (6 bases). Germline loops: CDR1 SQVTM, CDR2 ANQGSEA. The CDR3 runs to 12 residues. V lost 6 bases and J 3 bases, leaving 11 bases between the germline ends. CDR3 protein: CSVIRGDTEAFF. For the CDR3, the DNA is TGCAGCGTAATCAGGGGTGACACTGAAGCTTTCTTT.

The V gene is TRBV2, the J gene TRBJ2-1; no clear D. The CDR3 is made up of 11 amino acids. V was pared by 5 bases and J by 7 bases, with 6 bases between. Germline V gene lookup returns CDR1 SNHLY and CDR2 FYNNEI. The CDR3 region is CASSYGNEQFF. CDR3 in DNA: TGTGCCAGCAGTTACGGGAATGAGCAGTTCTTC.

The J gene is TRBJ1-2, the V gene TRBV15, with D uncertain. Germline CDR1 and CDR2: LNHNV and YYDKDF (reference sequence). V was pared by 5 bases and J by 3 bases, with 16 bases between. The CDR3 is made up of 15 amino acids. CDR3 protein: CATSLYLGPYYGYTF. The CDR3, as DNA: TGTGCCACCAGCCTGTACTTGGGCCCCTACTATGGCTACACCTTC. The full variable domain, rest sourced from reference TRBV15 and TRBJ1-2, is DAMVIQNPRYQVTQFGKPVTLSCSQTLNHNVMYWYQQKSSQAPKLLFHYYDKDFNNEADTPDNFQSRRPNTSFCFLDIRSPGLGDTAMYLCATSLYLGPYYGYTFGSGTRLTVV.

V and J are TRBV5-1 and TRBJ2-1; weak D call: TRBD2 (6 bases). The CDR3 sequence is 15 residues long. With 0 bases removed from V and 7 bases from J, the gap between germline ends came to 14 bases. Germline V lookup: CDR1 SGHRS, CDR2 YFSETQ. CDR3 nucleotide sequence: TGCGCCAGCAGCTTGGACGGGAGAATGGGGAATGAGCAGTTCTTC. This encodes CASSLDGRMGNEQFF.

This clone was seen just once. This chain connects TRBV5-1 to TRBJ1-6; TRBD1 matches 7 bases. V lost 1 base to trimming and J lost 8 bases; unmatched junction nucleotides: 12. The CDR3 is 17 residues long. Per germline, CDR1 SGHRS and CDR2 YFSETQ. CDR3 nucleotides: TGCGCCAGCAGCTTGAGGGCAGGGGGTTCATTAGATTCACCCCTCCACTTT. Encoded protein: CASSLRAGGSLDSPLHF.

J is TRBJ1-2 and V is TRBV19; possibly TRBD1 for D (5 bases). The CDR3 covers 17 residues. V lost 7 bases and J lost 1, with 22 bases in between. The germline V gene has CDR1 LNHDA and CDR2 SQIVND (reference sequence). The CDR3 DNA follows: TGTGCCAGTACCCTTCGGGACTTCCCTCATGTTAACTATGGCTACACCTTC. Translation: CASTLRDFPHVNYGYTF.

This chain joins TRBV2 and TRBJ1-5; possibly TRBD1 for D (5 bases). The CDR3 covers 15 residues. In germline, CDR1 is SNHLY, CDR2 FYNNEI. Between the trimmed V and J ends, which lost 7 bases and 6 bases, there was a span of 19 bases. In DNA form, the CDR3 reads TGTGCCAGCACCAAGGCGTGGCAGGGTGCTCAGCCCCAGCATTTT. It codes for CASTKAWQGAQPQHF.

This clone was picked up one time. This chain links TRBV19 with TRBJ2-7, with D maybe TRBD2 (5 bases). The germline V gene encodes CDR1 LNHDA and CDR2 SQIVND (reference sequence). The CDR3 has 13 residues. V was pared by 6 bases and J by 3 bases, with 12 bases between. This CDR3 reads CASSYDYNYEQYF. CDR3 in DNA: TGTGCCAGTAGCTACGACTACAACTACGAGCAGTACTTC.

The J gene is TRBJ1-1, the V gene TRBV19; tentative D call: TRBD1 (5 bases). Trimming left V 6 bases short and J 5 bases short, with 16 bases between. Germline CDR1 LNHDA, CDR2 SQIVND (reference sequence). The length of the CDR3 is 14 residues. Here the CDR3 DNA reads TGTGCCAGTAGCCAAAGGGGCCACGGTACTGAAGCTTTCTTT. As protein: CASSQRGHGTEAFF.

The sample holds one count of this clone. This chain uses TRBV5-5 with TRBJ1-1; maybe TRBD1 (6 bases). This CDR3 contains 16 residues. Germline V gene sequence: CDR1 SGHKS, CDR2 YYEKEE (reference sequence). V lost 1 base to trimming and J lost 1 base, with 14 bases between them. The CDR3 sequence: CASSLRIGQRNTEAFF. DNA of the CDR3: TGTGCCAGCAGCTTGCGAATAGGACAGAGGAACACTGAAGCTTTCTTT.

This clone was detected a few times. The rearrangement joins TRBV19 to TRBJ1-1; possibly TRBD1 for D (5 bases). V lost 3 bases to trimming and J lost 0 bases, with 14 bases between them. The CDR3 extends over 16 amino acids. Germline CDR1 reads LNHDA; CDR2 reads SQIVND (reference sequence). CDR3 sequence reads: CASSIGGRGMNTEAFF. For the CDR3, the DNA is TGTGCCAGTAGTATCGGGGGGAGAGGGATGAACACTGAAGCTTTCTTT.

This clone was counted a single time. The rearrangement joins TRBV6-1 to TRBJ2-5; 7 bases agree with TRBD1. The length of the CDR3 is 13 residues. The germline V gene encodes CDR1 MNHNS and CDR2 SASEGT. The V and J ends lost 6 bases and 3 bases, in that order; junction bases with no gene match: 4. The DNA for the CDR3 is TGTGCCAGCAGCACAGGGGCCGAAGAGACCCAGTACTTC. It specifies CASSTGAEETQYF.

The rearrangement joins TRBV29-1 to TRBJ1-1, with unresolved D. The CDR3 runs to 12 residues. With 0 bases removed from V and 6 bases from J, the gap between germline ends came to 8 bases. Germline-derived CDR1 and CDR2 are SQVTM and ANQGSEA. The CDR3 loop is CSVEEDFPEAFF. Here the CDR3 DNA reads TGCAGCGTTGAAGAAGACTTCCCTGAAGCTTTCTTT.

This clone was picked up one time. The gene calls are TRBV15 and TRBJ1-2; D gene unclear. The CDR3 spans 14 residues. The V end was cut by 6 bases, the J end by 2 bases, with 13 bases between. Per germline, CDR1 LNHNV and CDR2 YYDKDF (reference sequence). Written as DNA, the CDR3 is TGTGCCACCAGGAGGAGGGAGAGCAACTATGGCTACACCTTC. Its protein product is CATRRRESNYGYTF.

The chain recombines TRBV19 with TRBJ1-6; D is ambiguous. Germline V lookup: CDR1 LNHDA, CDR2 SQIVND (reference sequence). There are 14 residues in the CDR3. V was shortened by 7 bases and J by 0 bases, with 7 bases between the two germline ends. The CDR3 here is CASKRSSYNSPLHF. In DNA form, the CDR3 reads TGTGCCAGTAAACGGAGCTCCTATAATTCACCCCTCCACTTT.

This chain uses TRBV7-9 with TRBJ1-1, with a tentative D call TRBD1 (5 bases). Germline V gene sequence: CDR1 SEHNR, CDR2 FQNEAQ (reference sequence). This CDR3 region has 13 residues. V gave up 1 base and J gave up 3 bases, with 6 bases separating them. The CDR3 reads CASSLGGHTEAFF. In nucleotides, the CDR3 is TGTGCCAGCAGCTTAGGGGGCCACACTGAAGCTTTCTTT.

J is TRBJ2-5 and V is TRBV25-1; perhaps TRBD1 as D (8 bases). V was cut by 6 bases and J by 5 bases, with 13 bases left in between. The CDR3 loop spans 13 amino acids. Germline V gene lookup returns CDR1 MGHDK and CDR2 SYGVNS. The CDR3 is CASSHRGGETQYF. The CDR3 DNA follows: TGTGCCAGCAGCCACAGGGGGGGGGAGACCCAGTACTTC.